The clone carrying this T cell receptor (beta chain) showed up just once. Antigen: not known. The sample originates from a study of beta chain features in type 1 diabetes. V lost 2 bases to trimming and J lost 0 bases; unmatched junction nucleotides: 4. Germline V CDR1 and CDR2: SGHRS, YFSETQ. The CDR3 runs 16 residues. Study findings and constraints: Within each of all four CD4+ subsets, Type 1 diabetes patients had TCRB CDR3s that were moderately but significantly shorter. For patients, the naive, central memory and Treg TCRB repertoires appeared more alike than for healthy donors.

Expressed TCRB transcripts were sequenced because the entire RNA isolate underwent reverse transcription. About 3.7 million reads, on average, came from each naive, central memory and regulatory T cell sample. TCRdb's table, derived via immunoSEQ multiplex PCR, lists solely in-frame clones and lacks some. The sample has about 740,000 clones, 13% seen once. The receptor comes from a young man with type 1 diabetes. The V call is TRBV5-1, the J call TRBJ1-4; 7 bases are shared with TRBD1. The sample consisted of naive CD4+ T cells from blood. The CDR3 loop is CASSLTGATTNEKLFF. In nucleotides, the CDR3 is TGCGCCAGCAGCTTAACAGGGGCGACAACTAATGAAAAACTGTTTTTT. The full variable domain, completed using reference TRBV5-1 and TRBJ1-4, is KAGVTQTPRYLIKTRGQQVTLSCSPISGHRSVSWYQQTPGQGLQFLFEYFSETQRNKGNFPGRFSGRQFSNSRSEMNVSTLELGDSALYLCASSLTGATTNEKLFFGSGTQLSVL.